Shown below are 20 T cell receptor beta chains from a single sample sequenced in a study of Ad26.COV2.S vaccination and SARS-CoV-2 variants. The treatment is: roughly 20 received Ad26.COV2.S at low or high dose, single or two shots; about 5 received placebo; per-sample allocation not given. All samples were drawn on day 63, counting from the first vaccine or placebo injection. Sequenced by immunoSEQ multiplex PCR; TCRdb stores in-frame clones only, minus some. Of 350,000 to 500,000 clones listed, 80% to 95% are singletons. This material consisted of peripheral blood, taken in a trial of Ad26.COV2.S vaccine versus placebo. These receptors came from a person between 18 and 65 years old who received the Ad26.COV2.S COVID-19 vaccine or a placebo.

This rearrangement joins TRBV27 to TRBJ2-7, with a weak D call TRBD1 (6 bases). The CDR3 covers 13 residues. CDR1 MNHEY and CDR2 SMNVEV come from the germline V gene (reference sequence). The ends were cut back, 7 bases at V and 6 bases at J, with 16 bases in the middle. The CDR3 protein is CASTSQGPAEQYF. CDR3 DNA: TGTGCCAGCACCTCACAGGGCCCCGCCGAGCAGTACTTC.

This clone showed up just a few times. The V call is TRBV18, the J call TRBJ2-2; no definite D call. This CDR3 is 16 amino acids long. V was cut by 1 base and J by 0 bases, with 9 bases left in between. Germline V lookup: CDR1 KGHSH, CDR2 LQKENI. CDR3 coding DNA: TGTGCCAGCTCACCACTGCCAGGCGCGAACACCGGGGAGCTGTTTTTT. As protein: CASSPLPGANTGELFF.

The CDR3 sequence is CASRLLGQRTDTQYF. The CDR3 bases are TGTGCCAGCAGGCTCCTCGGGCAGCGAACAGATACGCAGTATTTT. The chain uses TRBV28 and TRBJ2-3; D is ambiguous. The germline V gene has CDR1 MDHEN and CDR2 SYDVKM. The CDR3 covers 15 residues. V was trimmed by 6 bases and J by 3 bases, leaving 16 bases between them.

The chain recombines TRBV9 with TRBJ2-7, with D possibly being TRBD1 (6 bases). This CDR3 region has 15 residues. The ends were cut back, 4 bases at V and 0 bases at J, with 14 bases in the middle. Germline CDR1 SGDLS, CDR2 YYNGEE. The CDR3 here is CASSPGQGNSYEQYF. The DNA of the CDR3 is TGTGCCAGCAGCCCCGGGCAGGGGAACTCCTACGAGCAGTACTTC. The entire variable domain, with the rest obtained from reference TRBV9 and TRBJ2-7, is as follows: DSGVTQTPKHLITATGQRVTLRCSPRSGDLSVYWYQQSLDQGLQFLIQYYNGEERAKGNILERFSAQQFPDLHSELNLSSLELGDSALYFCASSPGQGNSYEQYFGPGTRLTVT.

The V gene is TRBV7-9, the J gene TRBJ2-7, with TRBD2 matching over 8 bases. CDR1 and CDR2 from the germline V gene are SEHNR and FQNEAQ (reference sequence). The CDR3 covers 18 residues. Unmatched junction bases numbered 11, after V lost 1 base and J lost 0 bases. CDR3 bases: TGTGCCAGCAGCTTAGAGGGCGGGGGGAGGAAGAGCTCCTACGAGCAGTACTTC. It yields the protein CASSLEGGGRKSSYEQYF.

The CDR3: CASAMTGFQPQHF. CDR3 DNA sequence: TGTGCTAGTGCCATGACAGGATTTCAGCCCCAGCATTTT. V gene TRBV12-5 combines with J gene TRBJ1-5; D is possibly TRBD1 (6 bases). V lost 7 bases and J 6 bases, leaving 13 bases between the germline ends. Germline-derived CDR1 and CDR2 are LGHNT and FRNRAP. CDR3 length equals 13 residues.

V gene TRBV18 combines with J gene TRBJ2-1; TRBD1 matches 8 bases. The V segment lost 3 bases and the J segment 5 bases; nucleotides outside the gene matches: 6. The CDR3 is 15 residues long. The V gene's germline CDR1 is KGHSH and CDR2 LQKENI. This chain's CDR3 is CASSPTGTGDNEQFF. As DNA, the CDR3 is TGTGCCAGCTCACCGACCGGGACAGGCGACAATGAGCAGTTCTTC.

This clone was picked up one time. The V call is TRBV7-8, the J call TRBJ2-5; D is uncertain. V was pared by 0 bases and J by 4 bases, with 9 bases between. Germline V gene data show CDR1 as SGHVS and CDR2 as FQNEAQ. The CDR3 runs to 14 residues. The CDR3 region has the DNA TGTGCCAGCAGCTTAGCAGGCAGGCGAGAGACCCAGTACTTC. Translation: CASSLAGRRETQYF.

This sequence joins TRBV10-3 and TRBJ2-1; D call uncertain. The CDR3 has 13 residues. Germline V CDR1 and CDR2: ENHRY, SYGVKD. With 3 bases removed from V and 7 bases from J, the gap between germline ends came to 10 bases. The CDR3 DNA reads TGTGCCATCAGTGAAGTAGGTTTTAATGAGCAGTTCTTC. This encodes CAISEVGFNEQFF.

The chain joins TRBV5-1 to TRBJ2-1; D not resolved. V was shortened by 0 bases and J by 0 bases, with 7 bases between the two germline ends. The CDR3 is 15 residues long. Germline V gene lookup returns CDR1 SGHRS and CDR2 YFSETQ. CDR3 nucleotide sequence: TGCGCCAGCAGCTTGGATTTCAACTCCTACAATGAGCAGTTCTTC. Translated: CASSLDFNSYNEQFF.

Here the CDR3 DNA reads TGTGCCAGTACCTCATCGGGGGCGAACACCGGGGAGCTGTTTTTT. This gives the protein CASTSSGANTGELFF. The gene calls are TRBV19 and TRBJ2-2; D is perhaps TRBD2 (6 bases). Germline-derived CDR1 and CDR2 are LNHDA and SQIVND (reference sequence). Trimming shortened V by 7 bases and J by 0 bases, and 12 bases separated the two germline ends. The CDR3 has 15 residues.

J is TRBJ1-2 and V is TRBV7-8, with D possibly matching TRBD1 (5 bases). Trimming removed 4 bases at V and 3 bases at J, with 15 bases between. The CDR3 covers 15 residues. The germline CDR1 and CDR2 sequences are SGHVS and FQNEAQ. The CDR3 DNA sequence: TGTGCCAGCAGCTCCTCGCGCGGGGGGGACTATGGCTACACCTTC. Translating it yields CASSSSRGGDYGYTF.

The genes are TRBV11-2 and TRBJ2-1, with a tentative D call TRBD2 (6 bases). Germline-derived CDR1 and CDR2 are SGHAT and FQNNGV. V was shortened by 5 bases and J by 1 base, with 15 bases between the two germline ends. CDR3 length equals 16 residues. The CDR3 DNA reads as TGTGCCAGCAGCCCAGGGTGGGGGGAATCCTACAATGAGCAGTTCTTC. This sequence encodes CASSPGWGESYNEQFF.

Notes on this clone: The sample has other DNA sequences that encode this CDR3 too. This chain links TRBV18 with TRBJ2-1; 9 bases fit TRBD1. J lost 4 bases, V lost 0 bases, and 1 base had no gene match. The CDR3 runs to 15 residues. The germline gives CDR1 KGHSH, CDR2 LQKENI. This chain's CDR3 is CASSPPGQGYNEQFF. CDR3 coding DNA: TGTGCCAGCTCACCACCGGGACAGGGTTACAATGAGCAGTTCTTC. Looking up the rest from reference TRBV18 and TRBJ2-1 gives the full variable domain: NAGVMQNPRHLVRRRGQEARLRCSPMKGHSHVYWYRQLPEEGLKFMVYLQKENIIDESGMPKERFSAEFPKEGPSILRIQQVVRGDSAAYFCASSPPGQGYNEQFFGPGTRLTVL.

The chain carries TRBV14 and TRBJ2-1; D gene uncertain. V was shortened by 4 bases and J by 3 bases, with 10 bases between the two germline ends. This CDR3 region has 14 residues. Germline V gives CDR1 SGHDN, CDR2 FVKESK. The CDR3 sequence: CASSLLVNYNEQFF. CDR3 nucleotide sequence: TGTGCCAGCAGCCTTCTAGTGAACTACAATGAGCAGTTCTTC.

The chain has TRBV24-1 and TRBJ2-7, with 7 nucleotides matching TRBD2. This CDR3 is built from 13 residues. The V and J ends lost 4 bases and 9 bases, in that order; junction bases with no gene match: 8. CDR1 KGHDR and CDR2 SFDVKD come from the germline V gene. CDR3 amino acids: CATSESGGGRQYF. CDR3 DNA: TGTGCCACCAGTGAGTCGGGGGGTGGCAGGCAGTACTTC.

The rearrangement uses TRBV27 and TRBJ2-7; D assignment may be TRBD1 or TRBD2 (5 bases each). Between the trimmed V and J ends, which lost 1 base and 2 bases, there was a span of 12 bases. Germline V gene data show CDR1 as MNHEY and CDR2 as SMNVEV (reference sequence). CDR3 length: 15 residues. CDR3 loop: CASSLLGERPYEQYF. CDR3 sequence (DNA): TGTGCCAGCAGTTTATTGGGGGAGAGACCCTACGAGCAGTACTTC.

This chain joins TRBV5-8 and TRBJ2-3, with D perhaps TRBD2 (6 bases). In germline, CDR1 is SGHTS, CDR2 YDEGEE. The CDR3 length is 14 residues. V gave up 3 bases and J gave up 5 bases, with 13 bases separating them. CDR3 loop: CASSSREWGDTQYF. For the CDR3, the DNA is TGTGCCAGCAGCTCACGGGAGTGGGGAGATACGCAGTATTTT.

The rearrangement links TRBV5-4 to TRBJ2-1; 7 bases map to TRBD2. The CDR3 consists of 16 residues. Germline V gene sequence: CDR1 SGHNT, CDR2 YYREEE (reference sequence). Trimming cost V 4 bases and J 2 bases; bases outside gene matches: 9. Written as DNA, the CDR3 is TGTGCCAGCAGCCCCGGGGCTAGCGGTCCCTACAATGAGCAGTTCTTC. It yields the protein CASSPGASGPYNEQFF.

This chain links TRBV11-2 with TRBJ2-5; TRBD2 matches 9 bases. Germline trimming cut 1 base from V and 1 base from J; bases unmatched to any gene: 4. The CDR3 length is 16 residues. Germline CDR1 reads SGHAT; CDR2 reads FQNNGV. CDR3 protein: CASSLGTTSGQETQYF. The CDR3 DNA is TGTGCCAGCAGCTTAGGTACGACTAGCGGCCAAGAGACCCAGTACTTC.